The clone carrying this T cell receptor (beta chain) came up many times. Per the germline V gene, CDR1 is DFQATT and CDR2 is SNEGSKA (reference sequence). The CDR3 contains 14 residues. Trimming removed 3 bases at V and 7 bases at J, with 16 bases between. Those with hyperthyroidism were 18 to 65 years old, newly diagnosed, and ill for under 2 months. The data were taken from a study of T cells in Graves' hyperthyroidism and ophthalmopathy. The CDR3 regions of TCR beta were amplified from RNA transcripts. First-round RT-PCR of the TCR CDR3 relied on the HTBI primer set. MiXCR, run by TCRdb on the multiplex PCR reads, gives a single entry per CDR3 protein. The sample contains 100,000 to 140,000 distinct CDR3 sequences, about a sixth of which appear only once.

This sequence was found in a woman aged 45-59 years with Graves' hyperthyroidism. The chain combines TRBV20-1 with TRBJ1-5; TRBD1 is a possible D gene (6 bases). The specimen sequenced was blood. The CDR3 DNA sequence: TGCAGTGCTAGGTCTGGGGGCAGATCCCAGCCCCAGCATTTT. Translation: CSARSGGRSQPQHF.